The rows below give T cell receptor beta chains drawn from one sample of a study of cytomegalovirus exposure and HLA in healthy donors. Sequenced by immunoSEQ multiplex PCR; TCRdb stores in-frame clones only, minus some. The sample holds some 110,000 clones, roughly 79% seen once. The sequenced material came from PBMCs. Receptor source: a woman in her thirties in good health and CMV-seronegative. CDR3s include the opening cysteine and the closing phenylalanine or tryptophan. The order of the fields is V gene, clone size, D gene, J gene, CDR3 protein, CDR3 DNA. A D gene is named only where the DNA matches it firmly. The size entry is marked missing in some rows and otherwise reads once, few, many or a size class.

>TRBV2|.|TRBD1|TRBJ2-5
CATSPQGVQETQYF
TGTGCCACTTCACCCCAGGGGGTCCAAGAGACCCAGTACTTC
>TRBV18|once|.|TRBJ2-7
CASSPLDSLRQYF
TGTGCCAGCTCACCGTTAGACAGCCTCCGGCAGTACTTC
>TRBV5-8|.|TRBD2|TRBJ2-1
CASSVGLASSYNEQFF
TGTGCCAGCAGCGTGGGACTAGCGAGCTCCTACAATGAGCAGTTCTTC
>TRBV7-7|.|.|TRBJ2-5
CASSFSQGGETQYF
TGTGCTAGCAGCTTCTCCCAGGGGGGCGAGACCCAGTACTTC
>TRBV7-2|few|.|TRBJ1-1
CASSRPSREMMNTEAFF
TGTGCCAGCAGCCGCCCTTCGCGAGAAATGATGAACACTGAAGCTTTCTTT
>TRBV10-3|.|.|TRBJ2-7
CAIRINQGSSYEQYF
TGTGCCATCAGGATCAACCAGGGGAGTTCCTACGAGCAGTACTTC
>TRBV5-5|.|.|TRBJ2-5
CASSLAVAQETQYF
TGTGCCAGCAGCTTGGCCGTGGCACAAGAGACCCAGTACTTC
>TRBV27|.|.|TRBJ2-3
CASSLRGRGAPSTDTQYF
TGTGCCAGCAGTCTAAGAGGTCGGGGGGCACCCAGCACAGATACGCAGTATTTT
>TRBV7-9|.|TRBD2|TRBJ2-1
CASSPGLEGHEQFF
TGTGCCAGCAGCCCCGGACTAGAAGGGCATGAGCAGTTCTTC
>TRBV23-1|.|.|TRBJ1-3
CASSQPARAKEANTIYF
TGCGCCAGCAGTCAACCCGCACGGGCCAAGGAGGCAAACACCATATATTTT
>TRBV11-1|.|TRBD2|TRBJ2-1
CASSFRGRALVPFF
TGTGCCAGCAGCTTCCGCGGGAGGGCCTTAGTTCCGTTCTTC
>TRBV7-9|.|.|TRBJ1-5
CASSIPGEGRPQHF
TGTGCCAGCAGCATACCAGGGGAGGGACGACCCCAGCATTTT
>TRBV15|.|TRBD1|TRBJ1-4
CATRPGQGGEKLFF
TGTGCCACCAGGCCGGGACAGGGAGGTGAAAAACTGTTTTTT
>TRBV7-3|.|TRBD2|TRBJ2-5
CASSSSGQETQYF
TGTGCCAGCAGCTCTAGCGGGCAAGAGACCCAGTACTTC
>TRBV27|.|TRBD2|TRBJ2-7
CASSPLAGVYEQYF
TGTGCCAGCAGTCCACTAGCGGGGGTCTACGAGCAGTACTTC
>TRBV5-4|.|.|TRBJ2-1
CASSAASATRDEQFF
TGTGCCAGCAGCGCGGCTAGCGCCACGAGGGATGAGCAGTTCTTC
>TRBV4-3|few|.|TRBJ2-3
CASSQRVGTDTQYF
TGCGCCAGCAGCCAGCGGGTTGGCACAGATACGCAGTATTTT
>TRBV7-8|.|TRBD2|TRBJ2-7
CASSLAATGLVGYEQYF
TGTGCCAGCAGCTTAGCCGCGACGGGACTAGTTGGCTACGAGCAGTACTTC
>TRBV7-6|.|TRBD1|TRBJ2-2
CASSLEATGDPGELFF
TGTGCCAGCAGCTTAGAGGCGACAGGGGACCCCGGGGAGCTGTTTTTT
>TRBV28|.|TRBD2|TRBJ2-7
CASSLPTTSGATYEQYF
TGTGCCAGCAGTTTACCCACTACTAGCGGTGCCACCTACGAGCAGTACTTC
>TRBV7-2|.|TRBD1|TRBJ2-7
CASTGTGLSYEQYF
TGTGCCAGCACCGGGACAGGCCTATCCTACGAGCAGTACTTC
>TRBV27|.|TRBD1|TRBJ2-7
CASSSTGGSSYEQYF
TGTGCCAGCAGCTCCACAGGGGGCTCATCCTACGAGCAGTACTTC
>TRBV7-2|.|.|TRBJ1-5
CASSLAGDGNQPQHF
TGTGCCAGCAGCTTAGCAGGGGATGGGAATCAGCCCCAGCATTTT
>TRBV5-1|.|.|TRBJ2-7
CASSLVLSGLYEQYF
TGCGCCAGCAGCTTGGTACTATCCGGTCTCTACGAGCAGTACTTC
>TRBV29-1|.|.|TRBJ2-7
CSVEEQYEQYF
TGCAGCGTTGAAGAACAATACGAGCAGTACTTC
>TRBV28|.|TRBD1|TRBJ1-2
CASSSGTGLGYTF
TGTGCCAGCAGCTCCGGGACAGGGTTGGGCTACACCTTC